This TCR beta chain derives from a study of CD8 T cells in ankylosing spondylitis. The germline CDR1 and CDR2 sequences are MDHEN and SYDVKM. Trimming cost V 3 bases and J 4 bases, with 15 bases left between them. The CDR3 has 15 amino acids. With regard to this clonotype: Its specificity is unknown.

Findings of the study overall: Significant enrichment of disease-linked clones was reportedly seen in matched ankylosing spondylitis synovial fluid.

TCRdb recomputed calls from the 5' RACE reads with MiXCR, one row per CDR3 protein. In the table there are about 400,000 distinct CDR3 sequences, about 20% of which are singletons. V gene TRBV28 combines with J gene TRBJ1-1; D is unclear. This receptor was identified in a male donor with ankylosing spondylitis or in good health (not recorded which). The sequenced sample was blood, either unsorted or a sorted T cell fraction (not recorded which). The CDR3 spells CASSFIRGGTTEAFF. In nucleotides, the CDR3 is TGTGCCAGCAGTTTTATCCGGGGAGGTACCACTGAAGCTTTCTTT.